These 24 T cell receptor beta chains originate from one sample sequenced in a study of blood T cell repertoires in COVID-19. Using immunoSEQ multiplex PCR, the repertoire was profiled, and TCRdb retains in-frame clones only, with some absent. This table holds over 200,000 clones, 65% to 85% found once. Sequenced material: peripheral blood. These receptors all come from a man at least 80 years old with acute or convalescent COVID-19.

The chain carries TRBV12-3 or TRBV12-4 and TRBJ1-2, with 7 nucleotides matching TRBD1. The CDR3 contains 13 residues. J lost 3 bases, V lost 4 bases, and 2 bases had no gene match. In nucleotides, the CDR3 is TGTGCCAGCAGTTACACAGGGGACTATGGCTACACCTTC. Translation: CASSYTGDYGYTF.

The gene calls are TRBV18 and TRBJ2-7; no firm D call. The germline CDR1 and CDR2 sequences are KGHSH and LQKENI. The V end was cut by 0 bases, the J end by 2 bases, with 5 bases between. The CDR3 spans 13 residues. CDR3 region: CASSPPAAYEQYF. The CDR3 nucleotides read TGTGCCAGCTCACCACCGGCGGCCTACGAGCAGTACTTC.

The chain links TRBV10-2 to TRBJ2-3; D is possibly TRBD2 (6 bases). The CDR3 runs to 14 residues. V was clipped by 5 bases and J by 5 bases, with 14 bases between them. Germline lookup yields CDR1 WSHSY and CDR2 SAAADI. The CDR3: CASSRGTSGDTQYF. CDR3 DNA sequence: TGCGCCAGCAGTCGGGGGACCTCGGGAGATACGCAGTATTTT.

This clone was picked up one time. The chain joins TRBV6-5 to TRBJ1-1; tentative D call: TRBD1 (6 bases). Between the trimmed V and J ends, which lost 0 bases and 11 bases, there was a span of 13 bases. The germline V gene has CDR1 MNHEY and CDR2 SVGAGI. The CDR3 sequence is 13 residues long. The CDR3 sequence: CASSYSYEGEAFF. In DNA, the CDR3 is TGTGCCAGCAGTTACTCCTATGAGGGGGAGGCTTTCTTT.

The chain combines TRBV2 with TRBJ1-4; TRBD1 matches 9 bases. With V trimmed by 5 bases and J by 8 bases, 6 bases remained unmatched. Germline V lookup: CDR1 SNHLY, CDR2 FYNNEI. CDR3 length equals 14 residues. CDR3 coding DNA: TGTGCCAGCAGTCGGGACAGGGCGGCGGAAAAACTGTTTTTT. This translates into CASSRDRAAEKLFF. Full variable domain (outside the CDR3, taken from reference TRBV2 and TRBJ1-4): EPEVTQTPSHQVTQMGQEVILRCVPISNHLYFYWYRQILGQKVEFLVSFYNNEISEKSEIFDDQFSVERPDGSNFTLKIRSTKLEDSAMYFCASSRDRAAEKLFFGSGTQLSVL.

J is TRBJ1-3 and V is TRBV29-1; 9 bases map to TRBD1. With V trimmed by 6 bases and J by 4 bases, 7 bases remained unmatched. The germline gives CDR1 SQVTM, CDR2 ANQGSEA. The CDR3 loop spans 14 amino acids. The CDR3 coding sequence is TGCAGCGTCAAACAGGGGGCGAGCGGAAACACCATATATTTT. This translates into CSVKQGASGNTIYF.

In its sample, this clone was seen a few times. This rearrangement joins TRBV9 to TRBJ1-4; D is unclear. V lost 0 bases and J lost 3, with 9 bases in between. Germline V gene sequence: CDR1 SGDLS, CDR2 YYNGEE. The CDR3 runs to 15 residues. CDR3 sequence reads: CASSVDQAANEKLFF. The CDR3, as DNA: TGTGCCAGCAGCGTAGATCAAGCTGCTAATGAAAAACTGTTTTTT.

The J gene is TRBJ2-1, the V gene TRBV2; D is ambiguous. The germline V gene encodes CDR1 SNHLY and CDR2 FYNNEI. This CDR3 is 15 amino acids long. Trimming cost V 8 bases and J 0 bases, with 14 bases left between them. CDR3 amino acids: CASLEMTSSYNEQFF. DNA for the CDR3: TGTGCCAGCTTAGAGATGACAAGCTCCTACAATGAGCAGTTCTTC.

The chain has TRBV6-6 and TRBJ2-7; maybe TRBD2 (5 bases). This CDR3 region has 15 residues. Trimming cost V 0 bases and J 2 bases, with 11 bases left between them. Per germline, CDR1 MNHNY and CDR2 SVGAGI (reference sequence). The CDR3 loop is CASSYSPTITYEQYF. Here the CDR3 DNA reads TGTGCCAGCAGTTACTCCCCGACTATTACCTACGAGCAGTACTTC.

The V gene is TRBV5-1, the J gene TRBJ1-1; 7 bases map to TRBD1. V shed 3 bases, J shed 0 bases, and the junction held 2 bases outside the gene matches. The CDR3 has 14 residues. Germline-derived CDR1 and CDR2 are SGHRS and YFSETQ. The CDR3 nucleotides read TGCGCCAGCAGCTCAACAGGGGTGAACACTGAAGCTTTCTTT. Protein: CASSSTGVNTEAFF.

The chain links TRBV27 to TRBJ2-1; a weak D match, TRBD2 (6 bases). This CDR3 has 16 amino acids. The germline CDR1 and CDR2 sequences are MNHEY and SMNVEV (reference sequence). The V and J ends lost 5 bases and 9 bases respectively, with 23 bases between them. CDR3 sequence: CASSAPGDGSLGEQFF. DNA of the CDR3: TGTGCCAGCAGTGCCCCGGGAGACGGGAGTCTAGGTGAGCAGTTCTTC.

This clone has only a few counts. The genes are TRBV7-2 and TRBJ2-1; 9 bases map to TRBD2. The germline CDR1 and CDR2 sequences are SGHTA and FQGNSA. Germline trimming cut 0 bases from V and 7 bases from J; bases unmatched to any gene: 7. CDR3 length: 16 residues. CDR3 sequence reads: CASSLAASGGFNEQFF. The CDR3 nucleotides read TGTGCCAGCAGCTTAGCCGCGAGCGGGGGGTTTAATGAGCAGTTCTTC.

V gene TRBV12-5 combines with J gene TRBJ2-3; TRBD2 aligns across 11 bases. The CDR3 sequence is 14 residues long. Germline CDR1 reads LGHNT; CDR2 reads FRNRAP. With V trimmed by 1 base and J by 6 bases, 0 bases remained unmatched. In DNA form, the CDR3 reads TGTGCTAGTGGTTTGGGGACTAGCGGGGATACGCAGTATTTT. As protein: CASGLGTSGDTQYF.

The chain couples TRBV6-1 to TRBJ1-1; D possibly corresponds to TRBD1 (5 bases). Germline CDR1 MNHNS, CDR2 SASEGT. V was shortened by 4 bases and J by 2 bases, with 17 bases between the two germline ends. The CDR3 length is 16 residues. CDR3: CASSVRGDPSNTEAFF. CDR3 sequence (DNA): TGTGCCAGCAGTGTCCGGGGGGATCCGTCTAACACTGAAGCTTTCTTT.

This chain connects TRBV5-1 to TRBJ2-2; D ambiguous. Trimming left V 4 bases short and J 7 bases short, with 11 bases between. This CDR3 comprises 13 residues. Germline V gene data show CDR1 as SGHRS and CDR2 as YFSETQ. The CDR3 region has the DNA TGCGCCAGCAGCCTGATAAGAGGCGGGGAGCTGTTTTTT. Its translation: CASSLIRGGELFF.

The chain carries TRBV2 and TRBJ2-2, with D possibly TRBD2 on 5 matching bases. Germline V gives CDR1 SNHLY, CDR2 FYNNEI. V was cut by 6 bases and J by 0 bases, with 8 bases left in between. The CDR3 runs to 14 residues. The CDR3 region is CASRGGPNTGELFF. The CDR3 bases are TGTGCCAGCAGGGGCGGGCCGAACACCGGGGAGCTGTTTTTT.

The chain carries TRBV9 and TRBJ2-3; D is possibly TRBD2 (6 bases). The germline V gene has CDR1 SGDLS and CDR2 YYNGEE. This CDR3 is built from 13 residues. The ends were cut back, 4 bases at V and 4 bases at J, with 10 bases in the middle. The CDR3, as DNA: TGTGCCAGCAGCTGGCTAGCGCCAGATACGCAGTATTTT. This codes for CASSWLAPDTQYF.

CDR3 sequence reads: CASAGVASYEQYF. The CDR3 bases are TGTGCCAGCGCGGGAGTTGCTTCCTACGAGCAGTACTTC. The rearrangement uses TRBV12-3 or TRBV12-4 and TRBJ2-7; TRBD2 agrees at 7 bases. V lost 8 bases, J lost 1 base, and 5 bases stayed unmatched. This CDR3 contains 13 residues.

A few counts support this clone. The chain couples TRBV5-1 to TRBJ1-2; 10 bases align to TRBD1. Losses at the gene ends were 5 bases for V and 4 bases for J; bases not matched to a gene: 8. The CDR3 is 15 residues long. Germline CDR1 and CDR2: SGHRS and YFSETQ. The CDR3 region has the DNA TGCGCCAGCAGGCCTCCGGGACAGGGGACCTATGGCTACACCTTC. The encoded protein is CASRPPGQGTYGYTF.

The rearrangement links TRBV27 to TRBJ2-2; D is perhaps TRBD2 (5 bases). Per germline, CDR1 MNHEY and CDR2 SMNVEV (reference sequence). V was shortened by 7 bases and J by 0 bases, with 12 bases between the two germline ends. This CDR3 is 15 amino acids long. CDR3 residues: CASKMGAANTGELFF. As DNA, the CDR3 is TGTGCCAGCAAGATGGGAGCCGCGAACACCGGGGAGCTGTTTTTT.

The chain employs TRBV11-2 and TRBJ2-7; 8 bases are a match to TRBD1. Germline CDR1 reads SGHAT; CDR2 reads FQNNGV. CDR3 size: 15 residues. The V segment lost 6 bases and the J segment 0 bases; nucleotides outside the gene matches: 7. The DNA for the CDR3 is TGTGCCAGCAGGAAGACCGGGACAGGCTCCTACGAGCAGTACTTC. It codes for CASRKTGTGSYEQYF.

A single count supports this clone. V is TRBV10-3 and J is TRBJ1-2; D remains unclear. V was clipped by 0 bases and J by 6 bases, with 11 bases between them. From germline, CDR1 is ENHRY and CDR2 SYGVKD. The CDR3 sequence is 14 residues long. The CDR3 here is CAISESSGLHGYTF. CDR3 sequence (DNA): TGTGCCATCAGTGAGTCATCAGGTTTACATGGCTACACCTTC.

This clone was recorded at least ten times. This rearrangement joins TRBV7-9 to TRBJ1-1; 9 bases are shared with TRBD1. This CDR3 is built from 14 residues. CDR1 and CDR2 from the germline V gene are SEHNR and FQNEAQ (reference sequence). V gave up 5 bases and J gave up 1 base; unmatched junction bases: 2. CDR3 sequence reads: CASSRGQGNTEAFF. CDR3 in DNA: TGTGCCAGCAGCCGGGGACAGGGGAACACTGAAGCTTTCTTT.

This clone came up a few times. The CDR3 nucleotides read TGTGCCAGCTCACAACAGGGGACAAGTAATTCACCCCTCCACTTT. It specifies CASSQQGTSNSPLHF. This chain uses TRBV18 with TRBJ1-6; 7 bases agree with TRBD1. Germline V gives CDR1 KGHSH, CDR2 LQKENI. Losses at the gene ends were 4 bases for V and 6 bases for J; bases not matched to a gene: 6. The CDR3 has 15 amino acids.